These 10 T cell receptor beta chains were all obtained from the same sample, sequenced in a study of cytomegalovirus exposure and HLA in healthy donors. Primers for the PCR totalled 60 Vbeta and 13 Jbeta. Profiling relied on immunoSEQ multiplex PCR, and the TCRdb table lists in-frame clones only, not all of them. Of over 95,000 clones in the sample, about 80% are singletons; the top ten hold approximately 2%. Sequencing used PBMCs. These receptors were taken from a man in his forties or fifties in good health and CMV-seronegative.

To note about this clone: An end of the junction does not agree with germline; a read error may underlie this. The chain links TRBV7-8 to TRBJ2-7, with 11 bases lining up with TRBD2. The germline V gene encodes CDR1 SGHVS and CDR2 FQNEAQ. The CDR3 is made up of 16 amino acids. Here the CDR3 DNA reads TGTGCCAGCAGCGAAAGACTAGCGGGGCTCGTCTACGAGCAGCACTTC. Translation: CASSERLAGLVYEQHF.

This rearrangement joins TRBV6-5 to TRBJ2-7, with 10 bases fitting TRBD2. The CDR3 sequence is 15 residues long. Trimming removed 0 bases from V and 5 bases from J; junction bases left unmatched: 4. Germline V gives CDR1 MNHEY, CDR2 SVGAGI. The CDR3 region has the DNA TGTGCCAGCAGTTACTCCGTAGCGGGAGGCAACGAGCAGTACTTC. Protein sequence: CASSYSVAGGNEQYF.

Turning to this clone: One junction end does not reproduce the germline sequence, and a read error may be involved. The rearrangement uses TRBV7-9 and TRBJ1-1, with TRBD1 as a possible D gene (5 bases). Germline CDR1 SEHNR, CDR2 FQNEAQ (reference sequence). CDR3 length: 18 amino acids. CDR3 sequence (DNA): TGTTCCAGCAGCTTAACCATTGTACTGGGGGGGATGAACACTGAAGCTTTCTTT. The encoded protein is CSSSLTIVLGGMNTEAFF. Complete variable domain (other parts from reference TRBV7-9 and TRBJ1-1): DTGVSQNPRHKITKRGQNVTFRCDPISEHNRLYWYRQTLGQGPEFLTYFQNEAQLEKSRLLSDRFSAERPKGSFSTLEIQRTEQGDSAMYLCSSSLTIVLGGMNTEAFFGQGTRLTVV.

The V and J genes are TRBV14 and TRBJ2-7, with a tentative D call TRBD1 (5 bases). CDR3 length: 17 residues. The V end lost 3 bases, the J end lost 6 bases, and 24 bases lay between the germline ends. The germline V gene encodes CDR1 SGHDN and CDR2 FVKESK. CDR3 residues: CASSQGIGTGRLSEQYF. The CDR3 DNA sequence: TGTGCCAGCAGCCAGGGTATCGGTACAGGAAGACTTTCCGAGCAGTACTTC.

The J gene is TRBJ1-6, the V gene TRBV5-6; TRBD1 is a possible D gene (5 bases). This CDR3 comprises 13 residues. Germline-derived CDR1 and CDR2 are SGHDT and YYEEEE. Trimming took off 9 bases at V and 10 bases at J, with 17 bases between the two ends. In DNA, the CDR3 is TGTGCCAACCGTTTGGGGGGTGGATCACCCCTCCACTTT. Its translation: CANRLGGGSPLHF.

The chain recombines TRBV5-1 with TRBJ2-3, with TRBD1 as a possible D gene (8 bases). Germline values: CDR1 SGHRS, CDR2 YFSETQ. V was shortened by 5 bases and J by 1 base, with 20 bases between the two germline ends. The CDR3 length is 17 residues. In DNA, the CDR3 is TGCGCCAGCAGACATTCGCGGGGGACAGGACGCACAGATACGCAGTATTTT. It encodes CASRHSRGTGRTDTQYF.

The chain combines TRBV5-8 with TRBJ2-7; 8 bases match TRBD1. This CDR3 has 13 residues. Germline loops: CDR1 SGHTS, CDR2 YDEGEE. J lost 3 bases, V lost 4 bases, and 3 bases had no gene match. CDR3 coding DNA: TGTGCCAGCAGCATGGACAGGGTCTACGAGCAGTACTTC. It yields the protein CASSMDRVYEQYF. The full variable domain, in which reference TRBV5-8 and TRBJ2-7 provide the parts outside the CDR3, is EAGVTQSPTHLIKTRGQQATLRCSPISGHTSVYWYQQALGLGLQFLLWYDEGEERNRGNFPPRFSGRQFPNYSSELNVNALELEDSALYLCASSMDRVYEQYFGPGTRLTVT.

The CDR3 spells CASGGGSGSRPTDTQYF. The CDR3 DNA reads TGTGCCAGCGGGGGGGGCAGCGGCAGCAGACCAACAGATACGCAGTATTTT. This chain connects TRBV2 to TRBJ2-3, with D possibly TRBD2 on 7 matching bases. The CDR3 covers 17 residues. V lost 8 bases to trimming and J lost 3 bases, with 24 bases between them. CDR1 is SNHLY and CDR2 is FYNNEI in the germline V gene.

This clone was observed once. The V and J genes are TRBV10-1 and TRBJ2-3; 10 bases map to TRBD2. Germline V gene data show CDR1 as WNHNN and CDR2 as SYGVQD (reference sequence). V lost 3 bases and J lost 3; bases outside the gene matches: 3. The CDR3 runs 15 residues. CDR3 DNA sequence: TGCGCCAGCAGTGAATCTAGCGGGAGAACAGATACGCAGTATTTT. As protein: CASSESSGRTDTQYF.

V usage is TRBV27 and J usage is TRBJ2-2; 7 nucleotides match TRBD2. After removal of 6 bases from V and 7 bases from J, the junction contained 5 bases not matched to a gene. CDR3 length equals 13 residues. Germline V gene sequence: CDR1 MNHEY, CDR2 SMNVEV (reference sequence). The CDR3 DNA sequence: TGTGCCAGCAGAAAAGGGACTAACGGGGAGCTGTTTTTT. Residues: CASRKGTNGELFF.